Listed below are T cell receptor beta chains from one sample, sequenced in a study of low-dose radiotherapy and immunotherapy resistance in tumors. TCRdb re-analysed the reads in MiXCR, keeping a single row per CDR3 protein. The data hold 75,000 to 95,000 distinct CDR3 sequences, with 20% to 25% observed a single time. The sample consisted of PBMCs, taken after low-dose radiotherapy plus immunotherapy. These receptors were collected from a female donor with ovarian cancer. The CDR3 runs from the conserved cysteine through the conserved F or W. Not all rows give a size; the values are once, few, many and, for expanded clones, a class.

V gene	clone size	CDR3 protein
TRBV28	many	CASSFPQGAFF
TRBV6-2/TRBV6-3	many	CASSHRQGGNSPLHF
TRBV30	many	CAWSVRRGPTDTQYF
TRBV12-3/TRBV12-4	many	CASSTGPYNSPLHF
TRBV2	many	CASSREGQENTEAFF
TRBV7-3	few	CASSPGFSQPQHF
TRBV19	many	CASNDRGGQPQHF
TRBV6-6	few	CASRKEGAPQETQYF
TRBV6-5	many	CASSLFDRGTYEQYF
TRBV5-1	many	CASTLAGMDGELFF
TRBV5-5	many	CASSLRPGASPYEQYF
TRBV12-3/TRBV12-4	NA	CASTLGEAYEQYF
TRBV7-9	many	CASSASGGGETQYF
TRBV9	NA	CASSAGGAGYNEQFF
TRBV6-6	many	CASAASRENEQFF
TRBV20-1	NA	CSASVGAGGGWIF
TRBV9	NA	CASSVEASDAEQFF
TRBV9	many	CASSVVDGPNSPLHF
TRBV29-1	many	CSVEGLASQETQYF
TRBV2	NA	CASSVNRGGNTGELFF
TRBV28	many	CASSLAPSIADTQYF
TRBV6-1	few	CASTPIVRGAGTGELFF
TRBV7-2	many	CASSLVRGGEKLFF
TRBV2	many	CASERIPTGRRGQPQHF
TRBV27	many	CASSPIKGTQSVNTEAFF
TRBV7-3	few	CASSESSSTDTQYF
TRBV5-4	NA	CASNPPRDRSTDTQYF
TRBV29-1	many	CSVVVTGNSPLHF
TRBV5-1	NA	CASSLSRREQFF
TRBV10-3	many	CAISDKPGERGDYGYTF
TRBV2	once	CASRGAAVNEKLFF
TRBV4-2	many	CASSQVSGAGNTIYF
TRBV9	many	CASSALYDSTIYF
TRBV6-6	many	CASSYSAGGNEKLFF
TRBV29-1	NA	CSVEGSGELFF
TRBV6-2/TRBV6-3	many	CASSRETGTGISGANVLTF
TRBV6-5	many	CASSSPIGEQYF
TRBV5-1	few	CASSPIPGDTEAFF
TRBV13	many	CASSLVNTEAFF
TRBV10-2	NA	CASSEMGGAQYF
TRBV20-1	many	CSASSTSGSNGNEQFF